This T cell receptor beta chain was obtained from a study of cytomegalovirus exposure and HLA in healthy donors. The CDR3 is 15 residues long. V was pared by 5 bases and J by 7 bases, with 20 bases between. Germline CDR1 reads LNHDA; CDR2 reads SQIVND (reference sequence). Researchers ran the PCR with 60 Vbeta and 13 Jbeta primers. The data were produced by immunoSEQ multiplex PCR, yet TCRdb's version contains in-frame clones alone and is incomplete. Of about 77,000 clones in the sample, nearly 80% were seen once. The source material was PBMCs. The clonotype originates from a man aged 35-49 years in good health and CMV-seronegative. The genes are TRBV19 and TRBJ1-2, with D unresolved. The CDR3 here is CASSPSMISGGGYTF. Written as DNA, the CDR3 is TGTGCCAGTAGTCCCTCGATGATCAGTGGAGGTGGCTACACCTTC.